The next 27 T cell receptor beta chains were all read from a single sample in a study of CD8+CD57+ T cells in acquired aplastic anemia. Before being chosen for sequencing, patients had shown CD8+CD57+ cell expansion by flow cytometry. Investigators profiled TCR beta VDJ and CDR3 from genomic DNA template. TCRdb called the reads again in MiXCR, with one record for every CDR3 protein. This sample has 150,000 or so distinct CDR3 sequences; 45% to 55% occur once, and the top ten carry about 1%. Source material: sorted CD4+, CD8+, or CD8+CD57+ T cells (not recorded which) from PBMCs. These TCRs come from a human donor with aplastic anemia.

The chain is built from TRBV2 and TRBJ1-1; D possibly corresponds to TRBD1 (5 bases). V dropped 4 bases and J dropped 6 bases, with 9 bases sitting between them. This CDR3 contains 12 residues. Per the germline V gene, CDR1 is SNHLY and CDR2 is FYNNEI. The CDR3 here is CASSGRGPEAFF. DNA for the CDR3: TGTGCCAGCAGTGGCCGGGGCCCTGAAGCTTTCTTT.

The chain uses TRBV2 and TRBJ2-3, with 8 bases aligning to TRBD2. V dropped 0 bases and J dropped 3; count of bases not matched to a gene: 5. Per the germline V gene, CDR1 is SNHLY and CDR2 is FYNNEI. The CDR3 loop spans 16 amino acids. This chain's CDR3 is CASSEAEERETDTQYF. The DNA for the CDR3 is TGTGCCAGCAGTGAAGCGGAGGAGCGGGAGACAGATACGCAGTATTTT.

This clonotype was found many times. V gene TRBV2 combines with J gene TRBJ1-1; D is possibly TRBD1 (5 bases). This CDR3 is built from 12 residues. V was shortened by 4 bases and J by 5 bases, with 8 bases between the two germline ends. Germline V gene data show CDR1 as SNHLY and CDR2 as FYNNEI. CDR3 amino acids: CASSGGGTEAFF. For the CDR3, the DNA is TGTGCCAGCAGTGGGGGGGGGACTGAAGCTTTCTTT.

This clonotype was observed at least ten times. This chain uses TRBV5-6 with TRBJ1-4, with a weak D call TRBD1 (6 bases). This CDR3 is 14 amino acids long. The V and J ends lost 2 bases and 5 bases respectively, with 10 bases between them. Germline CDR1 and CDR2: SGHDT and YYEEEE. The CDR3 spells CASSFVTGNEKLFF. CDR3 nucleotide sequence: TGTGCCAGCAGCTTTGTGACAGGAAATGAAAAACTGTTTTTT.

This CDR3 is CSVDTGGSGTEAFF. In nucleotides, the CDR3 is TGCAGCGTTGATACAGGGGGCTCGGGGACTGAAGCTTTCTTT. The chain employs TRBV29-1 and TRBJ1-1, with 9 positions matching TRBD1. This CDR3 has 14 amino acids. V shed 3 bases, J shed 5 bases, and the junction held 7 bases outside the gene matches. Germline CDR1 SQVTM, CDR2 ANQGSEA.

This clonotype was counted at least ten times. The J gene is TRBJ2-7, the V gene TRBV12-3 or TRBV12-4; 12 nucleotides match TRBD2. The CDR3 contains 17 residues. J gave up 2 bases and V 6 bases, and 11 bases lay outside the gene matches. For the CDR3, the DNA is TGTGCCAGCAGCGGGGACGGACTAGCGGGGATGCCCTACGAGCAGTACTTC. Translation: CASSGDGLAGMPYEQYF.

This sequence joins TRBV7-3 and TRBJ2-6, with 7 nucleotides matching TRBD1. The CDR3 totals 18 residues. The germline V gene has CDR1 SGHTA and CDR2 FQGTGA. With V trimmed by 0 bases and J by 0 bases, 5 bases remained unmatched. In DNA form, the CDR3 reads TGTGCCAGCAGCTTAACGGGACAGACTGACTCTGGGGCCAACGTCCTGACTTTC. As protein: CASSLTGQTDSGANVLTF.

This clonotype was picked up many times. This rearrangement joins TRBV19 to TRBJ1-1; no definite D call. This CDR3 spans 15 amino acids. The V and J ends lost 7 bases and 4 bases respectively, with 19 bases between them. CDR1 LNHDA and CDR2 SQIVND come from the germline V gene (reference sequence). This CDR3 is CASKNTESVITEAFF. CDR3 bases: TGTGCCAGTAAGAACACCGAGTCAGTTATCACTGAAGCTTTCTTT. Filled out from reference TRBV19 and TRBJ1-1, the complete variable domain reads DGGITQSPKYLFRKEGQNVTLSCEQNLNHDAMYWYRQDPGQGLRLIYYSQIVNDFQKGDIAEGYSVSREKKESFPLTVTSAQKNPTAFYLCASKNTESVITEAFFGQGTRLTVV.

This clonotype was picked up many times. V usage is TRBV7-8 and J usage is TRBJ2-1; possible D gene TRBD1, 6 bases. The CDR3 is 13 amino acids. V lost 3 bases to trimming and J lost 5 bases, with 8 bases between them. Germline V gene sequence: CDR1 SGHVS, CDR2 FQNEAQ. The CDR3 sequence: CASSFGQNNEQFF. CDR3 in DNA: TGTGCCAGCAGCTTTGGACAGAACAATGAGCAGTTCTTC.

The chain carries TRBV4-2 and TRBJ2-7; 9 nucleotides match TRBD2. J gave up 2 bases and V 4 bases, and 6 bases lay outside the gene matches. The CDR3 loop spans 15 amino acids. Germline V CDR1 and CDR2: LGHNA, YNFKEQ. The CDR3 region has the DNA TGTGCCAGCAGCCCCCATGGACTAGCGACCTACGAGCAGTACTTC. It is translated as CASSPHGLATYEQYF.

This clonotype was seen at least ten times. The genes are TRBV14 and TRBJ2-1; 7 bases fit TRBD1. Unmatched junction bases numbered 3, after V lost 0 bases and J lost 4 bases. Germline assignment: CDR1 SGHDN and CDR2 FVKESK. The CDR3 sequence is 15 residues long. The CDR3 protein is CASSQDRRGYNEQFF. DNA of the CDR3: TGTGCCAGCAGCCAAGATCGCAGGGGGTACAATGAGCAGTTCTTC.

The chain links TRBV20-1 to TRBJ2-7; 8 bases are a match to TRBD2. This CDR3 spans 14 amino acids. After removal of 3 bases from V and 5 bases from J, the junction contained 9 bases not matched to a gene. Germline assignment: CDR1 DFQATT and CDR2 SNEGSKA (reference sequence). This chain's CDR3 is CSASGQAGVHEQYF. DNA for the CDR3: TGCAGTGCTAGTGGGCAAGCGGGAGTTCACGAGCAGTACTTC.

The J gene is TRBJ1-4, the V gene TRBV29-1; a weak D match, TRBD1 (5 bases). Trimming removed 8 bases at V and 8 bases at J, with 18 bases between. The CDR3 length is 13 residues. CDR1 is SQVTM and CDR2 is ANQGSEA in the germline V gene. The CDR3 DNA reads TGCAGCCCGTCGGGGGGAAGGACGGAAAAACTGTTTTTT. Encoded protein: CSPSGGRTEKLFF.

This clonotype was detected many times. The V and J genes are TRBV4-2 and TRBJ2-6; D could derive from TRBD1 or TRBD2 (5 bases each). Trimming shortened V by 2 bases and J by 2 bases, and 10 bases separated the two germline ends. The CDR3 is made up of 16 amino acids. Germline-derived CDR1 and CDR2 are LGHNA and YNFKEQ. For the CDR3, the DNA is TGTGCCAGCAGCCAACCGGGGCAGGCTGGGGCCAACGTCCTGACTTTC. Translating gives CASSQPGQAGANVLTF.

J is TRBJ1-1 and V is TRBV20-1, with 7 bases fitting TRBD1. CDR1 and CDR2 from the germline V gene are DFQATT and SNEGSKA (reference sequence). The CDR3 extends over 13 amino acids. The V segment lost 7 bases and the J segment 1 base; nucleotides outside the gene matches: 6. CDR3 coding DNA: TGCAGTGTTCCGGGACAGTGGAACACTGAAGCTTTCTTT. Translation gives CSVPGQWNTEAFF.

With respect to this clonotype: This may be a read error, as it is one base from a much larger clone. The chain is built from TRBV12-3 or TRBV12-4 and TRBJ2-1; 10 bases agree with TRBD2. This CDR3 region has 15 residues. CDR3 bases: TGTGCCATCAGTCCCTTCAGCGGGGGGGTGAATGAGCAGTTCTTC. Translation gives CAISPFSGGVNEQFF.

V is TRBV20-1 and J is TRBJ2-1; unclear D gene. Trimming took 3 bases from V and 6 from J, leaving 9 bases between them. CDR1 is DFQATT, CDR2 SNEGSKA, per germline (reference sequence). CDR3 length: 12 residues. The CDR3 here is CSARNFLNEQFF. As DNA, the CDR3 is TGCAGTGCTAGGAATTTTCTCAATGAGCAGTTCTTC.

Notes on this clonotype: Lacking the conserved final phenylalanine or tryptophan, this CDR3 likely reflects a read error. The chain joins TRBV20-1 to TRBJ2-5, with D possibly TRBD1 on 6 matching bases. Germline V gene data show CDR1 as DFQATT and CDR2 as SNEGSKA (reference sequence). This CDR3 is 12 amino acids long. The CDR3 sequence is CSARGGEGTQYS. CDR3 coding DNA: TGCAGCGCTAGAGGGGGAGAAGGGACCCAGTACTCC.

V is TRBV2 and J is TRBJ2-5, with 10 bases aligning to TRBD1. The J segment lost 5 bases and the V segment lost 1 base, leaving 4 bases of the junction unmatched. Germline V CDR1 and CDR2: SNHLY, FYNNEI. This CDR3 has 15 amino acids. The CDR3 DNA follows: TGTGCCAGCAGTGAAGGACAGGGGGCTTGGGAGACCCAGTACTTC. Residues: CASSEGQGAWETQYF.

Ten or more counts support this clonotype. The chain carries TRBV19 and TRBJ2-5; D possibly corresponds to TRBD2 (6 bases). The ends were cut back, 1 base at V and 2 bases at J, with 11 bases in the middle. The CDR3 contains 15 residues. Germline-derived CDR1 and CDR2 are LNHDA and SQIVND (reference sequence). The DNA for the CDR3 is TGTGCCAGTAGTATAGTCACGACTAGACAAGAGACCCAGTACTTC. Translating it yields CASSIVTTRQETQYF.

This clonotype was counted once. The rearrangement links TRBV20-1 to TRBJ2-7; 10 positions match TRBD2. The CDR3 covers 13 residues. Germline CDR1 reads DFQATT; CDR2 reads SNEGSKA (reference sequence). The trim removed 6 bases at V and 2 bases at J, leaving 4 bases unmatched. The CDR3 loop reads CSAKLAGAYEQYF. For the CDR3, the DNA is TGCAGTGCGAAGCTAGCGGGGGCCTACGAGCAGTACTTC.

With respect to this clonotype: A read error may be the cause here, since a much bigger clone is one base away. The conserved final phenylalanine or tryptophan is absent from the CDR3, which likely points to a read error. The gene calls are TRBV6-2 or TRBV6-3 and TRBJ2-7; D gene ambiguous. Germline V gene data show CDR1 as MNHEY and CDR2 as SVGEGT. V dropped 5 bases and J dropped 2 bases, with 4 bases sitting between them. The CDR3 spans 11 residues. Written as DNA, the CDR3 is TGTGCCAGCAGTATGGCCTACGAGCAGTACTCC. Translating gives CASSMAYEQYS.

Points on this clonotype: A much bigger clone sits one base away, suggesting this may be a read error. The chain carries TRBV7-2 and TRBJ1-1, with TRBD1 identical over 9 bases. The CDR3 is made up of 15 amino acids. CDR1 and CDR2 (germline): SGHTA, FQGNSA. The CDR3 bases are TGTGCCAGCAGCTTGATGACAGGGGGGAACACTGTAGCTTTCTTT. Protein sequence: CASSLMTGGNTVAFF.

The genes are TRBV19 and TRBJ1-5, with 10 bases that match TRBD1. V trimming: 5 bases; J trimming: 7 bases; junction bases outside the gene matches: 8. The CDR3 is 15 residues long. Germline-derived CDR1 and CDR2 are LNHDA and SQIVND (reference sequence). The CDR3 loop reads CASSPRGQGTQPQHF. CDR3 DNA: TGTGCCAGTAGTCCTCGGGGACAGGGGACCCAGCCCCAGCATTTT.

V and J are TRBV20-1 and TRBJ1-5; no clear D. The CDR3 length is 15 residues. Germline V gene lookup returns CDR1 DFQATT and CDR2 SNEGSKA (reference sequence). The V and J ends lost 3 bases and 3 bases respectively, with 15 bases between them. The CDR3: CSARESQTSNQPQHF. In DNA, the CDR3 is TGCAGTGCTAGGGAATCACAAACTTCCAATCAGCCCCAGCATTTT.

The chain uses TRBV11-1 and TRBJ2-7, with 7 bases lining up with TRBD1. CDR1 is SGHAT, CDR2 FQDESV, per germline (reference sequence). V trimming: 3 bases; J trimming: 1 base; junction bases outside the gene matches: 6. The CDR3 has 15 amino acids. The CDR3 loop reads CASSFTTGLSYEQYF. CDR3 bases: TGTGCCAGCAGCTTTACGACAGGGCTTTCCTACGAGCAGTACTTC.

V is TRBV20-1 and J is TRBJ2-1; no firm D call. The CDR3 sequence is 14 residues long. Germline-derived CDR1 and CDR2 are DFQATT and SNEGSKA (reference sequence). Trimming pared 5 bases from V and 9 bases from J, leaving 20 bases between. The CDR3 region has the DNA TGCAGTGCTCCTCAGAGAGCTCCTACATCTGAGCAGTTCTTC. This sequence encodes CSAPQRAPTSEQFF.